This TCR beta chain was observed in a study of CD8+CD57+ T cells in acquired aplastic anemia. Overall study context: The study obtained an average of 3.2 ug of DNA from sorted CD4+ and CD8+ cells. Study outcomes and limitations: Patients shared approximately 30 CD8+ CDR3 sequences with controls.

In this sample, this clonotype turned up once. Antigen: not known. The CDR3 has 15 amino acids. In germline, CDR1 is DFQATT, CDR2 SNEGSKA (reference sequence). V shed 6 bases and J shed 6 bases, with 21 bases lying between them. All sequencing subjects had displayed CD8+CD57+ cell expansion on flow cytometry. There were no patients without severe acquired aplastic anemia. For CDR3 and TCR beta VDJ profiling, genomic DNA was the template used. One entry per CDR3 protein, called by TCRdb with MiXCR from the reads. The profile shows about 170,000 distinct CDR3 sequences, roughly 48% of them singletons. The chain uses TRBV20-1 and TRBJ2-1; perhaps TRBD2 as D (5 bases). This TCR came from a human donor with aplastic anemia. The specimen was sorted CD4+, CD8+, or CD8+CD57+ T cells (not recorded which) from PBMCs. The CDR3 spells CSASSFGVAPNEQFF. The CDR3, as DNA: TGCAGTGCCAGCAGCTTCGGGGTGGCCCCCAATGAGCAGTTCTTC.